The 17 T cell receptor beta chains below all came from one sample that was sequenced in a study of cytomegalovirus exposure and HLA in healthy donors. Generated by immunoSEQ multiplex PCR, the TCRdb table keeps only in-frame clones and is missing some. Found here are approximately 73,000 clones, 85% to 95% of them singletons; the top ten hold about 3%. Source material: PBMCs. The receptors were gathered from a man between 18 and 35 years old in good health and CMV-seronegative.

The chain is built from TRBV7-9 and TRBJ2-1; possible D gene TRBD2, 6 bases. The ends were cut back, 6 bases at V and 7 bases at J, with 22 bases in the middle. The CDR3 consists of 16 residues. The germline V gene has CDR1 SEHNR and CDR2 FQNEAQ (reference sequence). The CDR3 loop reads CASRELDGSQGNEQFF. DNA of the CDR3: TGTGCCAGCAGGGAACTTGACGGGAGCCAGGGTAATGAGCAGTTCTTC.

The V and J genes are TRBV11-2 and TRBJ2-2; TRBD2 matches at 10 bases. CDR3 length: 15 residues. Trimming removed 5 bases from V and 4 bases from J; junction bases left unmatched: 4. Germline lookup yields CDR1 SGHAT and CDR2 FQNNGV. CDR3 sequence reads: CASSDLAGVTGELFF. The CDR3 bases are TGTGCCAGCAGCGACCTAGCGGGGGTCACCGGGGAGCTGTTTTTT.

The sample holds one count of this clone. The V gene is TRBV27, the J gene TRBJ1-6; 7 nucleotides match TRBD1. Germline CDR1 reads MNHEY; CDR2 reads SMNVEV (reference sequence). This CDR3 has 14 residues. The ends lost 7 bases at V and 10 bases at J; junction bases unmatched: 10. CDR3 sequence reads: CASTQTGIGSPLHF. In DNA, the CDR3 is TGTGCCAGCACGCAGACAGGGATCGGGTCACCCCTCCACTTT.

The chain has TRBV9 and TRBJ2-3; TRBD2 agrees at 16 bases. Germline CDR1 and CDR2: SGDLS and YYNGEE. The J segment lost 4 bases and the V segment lost 2 bases, leaving 1 base of the junction unmatched. The CDR3 length is 16 residues. The CDR3 nucleotides are TGTGCCAGCAGCGTGGGACTAGCGGGGGGGTCAGATACGCAGTATTTT. Its translation: CASSVGLAGGSDTQYF.

The chain combines TRBV10-3 with TRBJ1-3, with TRBD1 matching over 10 bases. V was pared by 5 bases and J by 8 bases, with 3 bases of the junction left unmatched. Germline-derived CDR1 and CDR2 are ENHRY and SYGVKD. The CDR3 sequence is 13 residues long. CDR3 nucleotides: TGTGCCATCAGTTGGACAGGGGGAGACACCATATATTTT. Translating gives CAISWTGGDTIYF.

This chain uses TRBV23-1 with TRBJ1-5, with D hard to call. TRBV23-1 has ORF status, its function being uncertain. The CDR3 totals 15 residues. The V and J ends lost 10 bases and 4 bases respectively, with 20 bases between them. This CDR3 reads CATSAGRARNQPQHF. In DNA form, the CDR3 reads TGCGCCACCTCTGCGGGGAGGGCGAGGAATCAGCCCCAGCATTTT.

The J gene is TRBJ2-1, the V gene TRBV11-2; 11 bases are shared with TRBD1. The CDR3 covers 14 residues. Looked up from germline, CDR1 is SGHAT and CDR2 is FQNNGV. Unmatched junction bases numbered 7, after V lost 5 bases and J lost 10 bases. The CDR3 spells CASSRTGGAGEQFF. The CDR3 DNA reads as TGTGCCAGCAGCAGGACAGGGGGCGCAGGGGAGCAGTTCTTC. Together with reference TRBV11-2 and TRBJ2-1, the CDR3 gives the full variable domain: EAGVAQSPRYKIIEKRQSVAFWCNPISGHATLYWYQQILGQGPKLLIQFQNNGVVDDSQLPKDRFSAERLKGVDSTLKIQPAKLEDSAVYLCASSRTGGAGEQFFGPGTRLTVL.

The chain joins TRBV7-2 to TRBJ2-5; 7 nucleotides align to TRBD1. The V segment lost 4 bases and the J segment 5 bases; nucleotides outside the gene matches: 7. Germline assignment: CDR1 SGHTA and CDR2 FQGNSA. The CDR3 has 14 residues. For the CDR3, the DNA is TGTGCCAGCAGCTCTACAGGGGATCGGGAGACCCAGTACTTC. Translating it yields CASSSTGDRETQYF.

This clone was seen only once. An end of the junction differs from the germline gene, which may be a read error. The chain combines TRBV6-1 with TRBJ1-5; 10 positions match TRBD1. CDR1 is MNHNS, CDR2 SASEGT, per germline. The CDR3 totals 12 residues. DNA for the CDR3: TGTGCCAGCAGTGAAGGCGGGACAGGGGAGCGTTTT. Translating it yields CASSEGGTGERF.

CDR3 region: CASALRGEYGYTF. For the CDR3, the DNA is TGTGCCAGCGCGCTGCGGGGGGAGTATGGCTACACCTTC. The V and J genes are TRBV6-1 and TRBJ1-2, with a tentative D call TRBD1 (5 bases). The V and J ends lost 8 bases and 5 bases respectively, with 15 bases between them. Germline CDR1 and CDR2: MNHNS and SASEGT. The length of the CDR3 is 13 residues.

The gene calls are TRBV2 and TRBJ2-5, with TRBD2 as a possible D gene (7 bases). The germline CDR1 and CDR2 sequences are SNHLY and FYNNEI. The CDR3 loop spans 16 amino acids. V was trimmed by 5 bases and J by 3 bases, leaving 19 bases between them. Here the CDR3 reads CASSPWEGGLKETQYF. CDR3 nucleotide sequence: TGTGCCAGCAGTCCCTGGGAGGGGGGGCTGAAAGAGACCCAGTACTTC.

V is TRBV2 and J is TRBJ2-7, with D perhaps matching TRBD1 (5 bases). Trimming removed 9 bases at V and 3 bases at J, with 9 bases between. Germline assignment: CDR1 SNHLY and CDR2 FYNNEI. The CDR3 contains 11 residues. CDR3 loop: CASLTGYEQYF. The CDR3 DNA follows: TGTGCCAGTCTAACAGGCTACGAGCAGTACTTC. Full variable domain (missing parts from reference TRBV2 and TRBJ2-7): EPEVTQTPSHQVTQMGQEVILRCVPISNHLYFYWYRQILGQKVEFLVSFYNNEISEKSEIFDDQFSVERPDGSNFTLKIRSTKLEDSAMYFCASLTGYEQYFGPGTRLTVT.

Note on this clone: An end of the junction does not agree with germline; a read error may underlie this. CDR3 region: CASSLVSSGGQFVNF. DNA of the CDR3: TGCGCCAGCAGCTTGGTTTCTAGCGGGGGGCAGTTTGTGAATTTT. The rearrangement joins TRBV5-1 to TRBJ2-3; 11 bases line up with TRBD2. Germline CDR1 is SGHRS and CDR2 is YFSETQ. This CDR3 has 15 residues.

This clone was picked up one time. The chain links TRBV27 to TRBJ2-1, with TRBD2 matching 7 bases. The length of the CDR3 is 13 residues. Germline trimming cut 7 bases from V and 8 bases from J; bases unmatched to any gene: 8. The germline V gene encodes CDR1 MNHEY and CDR2 SMNVEV (reference sequence). CDR3 loop: CASNWASGDEQFF. For the CDR3, the DNA is TGTGCCAGCAATTGGGCCAGCGGGGATGAGCAGTTCTTC.

The rearrangement uses TRBV6-6 and TRBJ1-3; 7 bases line up with TRBD1. With V trimmed by 7 bases and J by 1 base, 4 bases remained unmatched. Germline CDR1 reads MNHNY; CDR2 reads SVGAGI (reference sequence). The CDR3 sequence is 14 residues long. The CDR3 loop reads CASTQTGSGNTIYF. DNA for the CDR3: TGTGCCAGCACCCAGACAGGGTCTGGAAACACCATATATTTT.

This rearrangement joins TRBV7-2 to TRBJ2-1; 10 bases fit TRBD1. With 5 bases clipped from V and 7 bases from J, the junction kept 5 bases outside the gene matches. The germline CDR1 and CDR2 sequences are SGHTA and FQGNSA. This CDR3 has 14 amino acids. CDR3 coding DNA: TGTGCCAGCAGCACCTGGACAGGGGGGAATGAGCAGTTCTTC. As protein: CASSTWTGGNEQFF.

This chain connects TRBV5-1 to TRBJ2-2; TRBD1 matches 9 bases. This CDR3 contains 15 residues. J gave up 5 bases and V 2 bases, and 4 bases lay outside the gene matches. Germline V lookup: CDR1 SGHRS, CDR2 YFSETQ. The CDR3 sequence is CASSFSGTGTGELFF. CDR3 sequence (DNA): TGCGCCAGCAGCTTCTCCGGGACAGGGACCGGGGAGCTGTTTTTT.